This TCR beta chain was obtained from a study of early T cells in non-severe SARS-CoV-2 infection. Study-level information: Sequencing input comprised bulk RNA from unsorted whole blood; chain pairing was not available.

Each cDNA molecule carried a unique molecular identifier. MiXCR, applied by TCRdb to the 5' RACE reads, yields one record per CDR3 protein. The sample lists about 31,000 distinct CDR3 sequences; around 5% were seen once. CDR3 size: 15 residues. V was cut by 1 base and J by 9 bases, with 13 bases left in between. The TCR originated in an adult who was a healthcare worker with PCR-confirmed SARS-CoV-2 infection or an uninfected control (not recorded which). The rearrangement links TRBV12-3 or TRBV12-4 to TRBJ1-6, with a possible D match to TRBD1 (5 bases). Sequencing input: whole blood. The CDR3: CASSLGGNRVSPLHF. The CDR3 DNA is TGTGCCAGCAGTTTAGGGGGGAACCGAGTTTCACCCCTCCACTTT.